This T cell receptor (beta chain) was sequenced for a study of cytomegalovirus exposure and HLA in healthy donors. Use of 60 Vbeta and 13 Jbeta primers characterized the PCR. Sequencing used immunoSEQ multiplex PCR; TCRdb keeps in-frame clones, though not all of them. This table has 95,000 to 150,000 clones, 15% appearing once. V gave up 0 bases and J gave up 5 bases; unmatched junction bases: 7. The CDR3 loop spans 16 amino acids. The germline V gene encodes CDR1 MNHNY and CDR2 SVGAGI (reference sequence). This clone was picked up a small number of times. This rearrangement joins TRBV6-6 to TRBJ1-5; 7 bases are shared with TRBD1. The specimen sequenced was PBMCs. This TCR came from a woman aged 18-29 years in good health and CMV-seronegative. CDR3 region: CASSYSPLDRDQPQHF. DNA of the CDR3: TGTGCCAGCAGTTACTCACCCCTTGACAGGGATCAGCCCCAGCATTTT.